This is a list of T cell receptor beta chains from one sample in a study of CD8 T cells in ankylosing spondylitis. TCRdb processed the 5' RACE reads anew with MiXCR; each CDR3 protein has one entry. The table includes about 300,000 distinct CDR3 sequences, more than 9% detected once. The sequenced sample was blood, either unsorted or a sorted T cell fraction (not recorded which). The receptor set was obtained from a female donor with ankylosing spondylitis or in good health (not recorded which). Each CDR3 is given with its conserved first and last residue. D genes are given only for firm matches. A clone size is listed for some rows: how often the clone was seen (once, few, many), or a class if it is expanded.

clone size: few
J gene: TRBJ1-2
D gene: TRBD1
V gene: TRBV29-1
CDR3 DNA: TGCAGCGTTGGGGACAGGGAGTACACCTTC
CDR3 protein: CSVGDREYTF

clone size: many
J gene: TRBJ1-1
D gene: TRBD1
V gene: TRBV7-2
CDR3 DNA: TGTGCCAGCAGCTTCTACCGGGACAGGGGGATGAACACTGAAGCTTTCTTT
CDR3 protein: CASSFYRDRGMNTEAFF

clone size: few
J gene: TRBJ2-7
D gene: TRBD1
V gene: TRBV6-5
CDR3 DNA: TGTGCCAGCAGTTCCCCGTTGGACAGGGCCGCCGAGCAGTACTTC
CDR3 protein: CASSSPLDRAAEQYF

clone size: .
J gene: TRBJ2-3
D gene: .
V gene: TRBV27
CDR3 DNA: TGTGCCAGCAGTTCCCCCCCGAGGGGCACAGATACGCAGTATTTT
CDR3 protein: CASSSPPRGTDTQYF

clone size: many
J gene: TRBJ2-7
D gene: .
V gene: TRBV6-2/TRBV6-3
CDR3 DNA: TGTGCCAGCAGCCACGGGCTGGTCGGGCAGTACTTC
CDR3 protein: CASSHGLVGQYF

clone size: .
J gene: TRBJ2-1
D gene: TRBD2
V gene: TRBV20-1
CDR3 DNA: TGCAGTGCTTGCCCCACTAGCGGGAGCTACAATGAGCAGTTCTTC
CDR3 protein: CSACPTSGSYNEQFF

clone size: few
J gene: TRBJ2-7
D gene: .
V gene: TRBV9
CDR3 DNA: TGTGCCAGCAGCGTAGATCCGGGCCCACAACTCTACGAGCAGTACTTC
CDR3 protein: CASSVDPGPQLYEQYF

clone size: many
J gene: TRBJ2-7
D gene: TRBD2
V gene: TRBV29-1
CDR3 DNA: TGCAGCGTCCCCCGGGACAGGGTGACTAGCGGGGGGTATAACGAGCAGTACTTC
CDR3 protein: CSVPRDRVTSGGYNEQYF

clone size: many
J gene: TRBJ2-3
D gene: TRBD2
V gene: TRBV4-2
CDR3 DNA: TGTGCCAGCAGCCAATCCCCTACCCCAGCGGGAGGGCCGGGAACGCAGTATTTT
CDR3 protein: CASSQSPTPAGGPGTQYF

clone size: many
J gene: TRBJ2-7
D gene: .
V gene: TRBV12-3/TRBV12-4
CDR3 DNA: TGTGCCAGCAGTTTATTGACCTACGAGCAGTACTTC
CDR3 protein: CASSLLTYEQYF

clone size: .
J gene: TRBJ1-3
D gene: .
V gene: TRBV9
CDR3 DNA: TGTGCCAGCAGCGTAGGACGGAGCTCTGGAAACACCATATATTTT
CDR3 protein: CASSVGRSSGNTIYF

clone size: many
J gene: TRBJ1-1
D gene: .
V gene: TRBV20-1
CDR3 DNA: TGCAGTGCTCCGAATATGGGGTTGAACACTGAAGCTTTCTTT
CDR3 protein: CSAPNMGLNTEAFF

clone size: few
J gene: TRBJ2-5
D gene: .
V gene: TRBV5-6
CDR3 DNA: TGTGCCAGCAACCCCCCCGGCAGCAAAGAGACCCAGTACTTC
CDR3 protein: CASNPPGSKETQYF

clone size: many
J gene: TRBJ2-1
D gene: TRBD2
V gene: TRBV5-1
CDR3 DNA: TGCGCCAGCAGCTCGGGACTAGCGGGGGGGCTCTACAATGAGCAGTTCTTC
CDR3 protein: CASSSGLAGGLYNEQFF

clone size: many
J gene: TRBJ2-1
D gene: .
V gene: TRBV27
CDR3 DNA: TGTGCCAGCAGTTTAACCCGCCAGGGTACTACAAATCGTTACAATGAGCAGTTCTTC
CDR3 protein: CASSLTRQGTTNRYNEQFF

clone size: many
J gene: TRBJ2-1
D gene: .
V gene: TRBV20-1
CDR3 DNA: TGCAGTGCTAGAGATTCCAGGGTCGACTACAATGAGCAGTTCTTC
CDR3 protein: CSARDSRVDYNEQFF

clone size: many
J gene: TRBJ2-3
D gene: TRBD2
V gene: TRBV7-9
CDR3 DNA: TGTGCCAGCAGTTTAGCTAGCGGGAGCACAGATACGCAGTATTTT
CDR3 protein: CASSLASGSTDTQYF

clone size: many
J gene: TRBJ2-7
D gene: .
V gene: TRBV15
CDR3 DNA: TGTGCCACCAGTTGGAGACCCTCCTACGAGCAGTACTTC
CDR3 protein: CATSWRPSYEQYF

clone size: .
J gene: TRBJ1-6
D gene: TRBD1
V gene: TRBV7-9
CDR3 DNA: TGTGCCAGCAGCGCCTCCACTCCGGACAGGGCGAGGTCACCCCTCCACTTT
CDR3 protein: CASSASTPDRARSPLHF

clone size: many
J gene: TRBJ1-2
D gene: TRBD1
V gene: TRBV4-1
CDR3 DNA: TGCGCCAGCACGAATCCCGGGACAGGGGTTGGTGGCTACACCTTC
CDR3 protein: CASTNPGTGVGGYTF

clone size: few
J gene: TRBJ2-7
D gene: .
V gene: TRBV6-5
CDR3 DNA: TGTGCCAGCAGTTACCGCGCCGGGACCCTCGTTGTGTACTTC
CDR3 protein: CASSYRAGTLVVYF

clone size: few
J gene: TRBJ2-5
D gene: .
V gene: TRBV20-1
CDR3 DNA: TGCAGTGCTAGAGAGGCCCCGGGGGTGGTAAGAGAGACCCAGTACTTC
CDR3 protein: CSAREAPGVVRETQYF

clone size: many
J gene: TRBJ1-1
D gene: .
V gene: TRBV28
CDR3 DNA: TGTGCCAGCAAAAAACCGGGTTCAGGCACTGAAGCTTTCTTT
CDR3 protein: CASKKPGSGTEAFF

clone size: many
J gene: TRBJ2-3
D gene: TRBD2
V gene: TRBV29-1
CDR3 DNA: TGCAGCGTTATCAGCGGGAGGGCCCCAGATACGCAGTATTTT
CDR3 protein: CSVISGRAPDTQYF

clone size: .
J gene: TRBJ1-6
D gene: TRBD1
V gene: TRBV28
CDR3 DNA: TGTGCCAGCAGCCCGGACAGGGTTGATTCACCCCTCCACTTT
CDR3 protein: CASSPDRVDSPLHF

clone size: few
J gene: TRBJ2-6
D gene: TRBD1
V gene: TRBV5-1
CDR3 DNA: TGCGCCAGCCGGGACAGAGACTCTGGGGCCAACGTCCTGACTTTC
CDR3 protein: CASRDRDSGANVLTF

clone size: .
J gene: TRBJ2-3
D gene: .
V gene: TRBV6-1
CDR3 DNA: TGTGCCAGCAGTGAAGCGCCGGGTTCTCCAGATACGCAGTATTTT
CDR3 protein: CASSEAPGSPDTQYF

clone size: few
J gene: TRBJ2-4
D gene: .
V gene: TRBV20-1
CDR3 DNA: TGCAGTGCCACGCGAGACGTGACCAAAAACATTCAGTACTTC
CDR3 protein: CSATRDVTKNIQYF

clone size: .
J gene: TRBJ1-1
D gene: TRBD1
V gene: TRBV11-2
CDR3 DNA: TGTGCCAGCAGCTGGCCGGGACAGGGGGTTTTGACGACTGAAGCTTTCTTT
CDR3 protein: CASSWPGQGVLTTEAFF

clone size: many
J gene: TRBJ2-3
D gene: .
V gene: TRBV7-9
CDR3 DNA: TGTGCCAGCCATGCTTCCCGGGAGCGGTCAGATACGCAGTATTTT
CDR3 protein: CASHASRERSDTQYF

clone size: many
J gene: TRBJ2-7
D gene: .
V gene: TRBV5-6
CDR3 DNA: TGTGCCAGCAGCTTGTATCGGGGGAGTTCCTACGAGCAGTACTTC
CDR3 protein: CASSLYRGSSYEQYF